This passage covers 27 T cell receptor beta chains from one sample sequenced in a study of ipilimumab plus nivolumab after autologous stem cell transplantation. Profiled with immunoSEQ multiplex PCR; TCRdb holds only in-frame clones, not every one. Here the sample spans fewer than 85,000 clones, over 80% being singletons. Sequenced material: PBMCs, taken in a trial of ipilimumab plus nivolumab as post-transplant consolidation. These receptors all come from a male donor with diffuse large B-cell lymphoma.

The rearrangement links TRBV2 to TRBJ2-7; either TRBD1 or TRBD2 may supply D (6 bases each). Germline V gene sequence: CDR1 SNHLY, CDR2 FYNNEI. V lost 3 bases to trimming and J lost 3 bases, with 12 bases between them. The CDR3 has 14 amino acids. This CDR3 is CASSEERGRYEQYF. CDR3 coding DNA: TGTGCCAGCAGTGAGGAACGGGGGCGCTACGAGCAGTACTTC.

In this sample, this clone turned up once. V and J are TRBV29-1 and TRBJ2-5, with D unresolved. V lost 1 base and J 5 bases, leaving 14 bases between the germline ends. Germline-derived CDR1 and CDR2 are SQVTM and ANQGSEA. CDR3 size: 14 residues. The CDR3 protein is CSVEVWSRSETQYF. CDR3 bases: TGCAGCGTTGAAGTCTGGAGCAGAAGTGAGACCCAGTACTTC.

The chain uses TRBV11-2 and TRBJ1-4; tentative D call: TRBD1 (5 bases). Germline V gene sequence: CDR1 SGHAT, CDR2 FQNNGV. The CDR3 is 16 amino acids. The V and J ends lost 5 bases and 2 bases respectively, with 15 bases between them. For the CDR3, the DNA is TGTGCCAGCAGCCCCCCCCCGGGGGTGACTAATGAAAAACTGTTTTTT. Protein: CASSPPPGVTNEKLFF.

J is TRBJ2-3 and V is TRBV30; 14 nucleotides align to TRBD2. The CDR3 totals 14 residues. CDR1 and CDR2 from the germline V gene are GTSNPN and SVGIG (reference sequence). V gave up 5 bases and J gave up 9 bases; unmatched junction bases: 7. CDR3 DNA: TGTGCCTGGGGGACTAGCGGGGGCCAAGGGACGCAGTATTTT. Its translation is CAWGTSGGQGTQYF.

J is TRBJ2-3 and V is TRBV5-1; the D gene is possibly TRBD2 (6 bases). Per the germline V gene, CDR1 is SGHRS and CDR2 is YFSETQ. The length of the CDR3 is 15 residues. The V and J ends lost 3 bases and 2 bases respectively, with 13 bases between them. CDR3 coding DNA: TGCGCCAGCAGCTCGGGCGGGGCTTCCACAGATACGCAGTATTTT. Its protein product is CASSSGGASTDTQYF.

The chain couples TRBV14 to TRBJ1-2; D is unclear. The V end lost 1 base, the J end lost 7 bases, and 10 bases lay between the germline ends. The CDR3 is made up of 13 amino acids. Germline CDR1 and CDR2: SGHDN and FVKESK. This CDR3 reads CASSQAAVAGYTF. The CDR3 DNA reads TGTGCCAGCAGCCAAGCTGCTGTTGCTGGCTACACCTTC.

This clone is a singleton in its sample. The chain uses TRBV6-1 and TRBJ2-1; D remains ambiguous. In germline, CDR1 is MNHNS, CDR2 SASEGT. V dropped 6 bases and J dropped 7 bases, with 10 bases sitting between them. The CDR3 loop spans 12 amino acids. The CDR3 DNA reads as TGTGCCAGCAGGATTCCCGGGAATGAGCAGTTCTTC. Translating gives CASRIPGNEQFF.

This chain connects TRBV19 to TRBJ1-5; no clear D. Trimming stripped 8 bases from V and 0 bases from J, with 11 bases between. Per germline, CDR1 LNHDA and CDR2 SQIVND (reference sequence). This CDR3 has 14 residues. CDR3 region: CASWEGYSNQPQHF. CDR3 DNA: TGTGCCAGTTGGGAGGGATATAGCAATCAGCCCCAGCATTTT.

The V call is TRBV27, the J call TRBJ2-2; tentative D call: TRBD1 (5 bases). The CDR3 runs 12 residues. The V gene's germline CDR1 is MNHEY and CDR2 SMNVEV (reference sequence). V dropped 5 bases and J dropped 12 bases, with 13 bases sitting between them. The CDR3 loop is CASSTDRHQLFF. The CDR3 bases are TGTGCCAGCAGTACCGACAGACATCAGCTGTTTTTT.

J is TRBJ1-3 and V is TRBV7-8; tentative D call: TRBD1 (5 bases). V gave up 3 bases and J gave up 3 bases, with 9 bases separating them. This CDR3 region has 14 residues. Per the germline V gene, CDR1 is SGHVS and CDR2 is FQNEAQ. CDR3 protein: CASSLGTFGNTIYF. In DNA, the CDR3 is TGTGCCAGCAGCTTGGGGACGTTTGGAAACACCATATATTTT. The complete variable domain, with remaining parts taken from reference TRBV7-8 and TRBJ1-3, reads GAGVSQSPRYKVAKRGQDVALRCDPISGHVSLFWYQQALGQGPEFLTYFQNEAQLDKSGLPSDRFFAERPEGSVSTLKIQRTQQEDSAVYLCASSLGTFGNTIYFGEGSWLTVV.

The chain links TRBV19 to TRBJ2-3, with unresolved D. Germline V CDR1 and CDR2: LNHDA, SQIVND (reference sequence). The CDR3 covers 12 residues. Trimming took 2 bases from V and 6 from J, leaving 6 bases between them. CDR3 bases: TGTGCCAGTAGTATAAGGCTGGATACGCAGTATTTT. Its translation is CASSIRLDTQYF.

V is TRBV25-1 and J is TRBJ2-1; a weak D match, TRBD2 (7 bases). Deletions cut 0 bases from V and 6 bases from J, with 21 bases between. From germline, CDR1 is MGHDK and CDR2 SYGVNS. The CDR3 runs to 18 residues. The CDR3 spells CASSEYGPGGGASNEQFF. Written as DNA, the CDR3 is TGTGCCAGCAGTGAATATGGCCCTGGCGGGGGCGCGAGCAATGAGCAGTTCTTC.

This clone was recorded once. CDR3 DNA sequence: TGTGCCAGCAGTGCCGCAGGATACTCTGGGGCCAACGTCCTGACTTTC. This gives the protein CASSAAGYSGANVLTF. V gene TRBV2 combines with J gene TRBJ2-6; D gene uncertain. Trimming took 4 bases from V and 0 from J, leaving 10 bases between them. There are 16 residues in the CDR3. CDR1 and CDR2 (germline): SNHLY, FYNNEI.

In this sample, this clone turned up a few times. The V gene is TRBV9, the J gene TRBJ1-2; D is unresolved. This CDR3 has 12 residues. In germline, CDR1 is SGDLS, CDR2 YYNGEE. The V end was cut by 3 bases, the J end by 3 bases, with 6 bases between. The DNA for the CDR3 is TGTGCCAGCAGCGACAGTTACTATGGCTACACCTTC. This gives the protein CASSDSYYGYTF. Combining the CDR3 with reference TRBV9 and TRBJ1-2 gives the whole variable domain DSGVTQTPKHLITATGQRVTLRCSPRSGDLSVYWYQQSLDQGLQFLIQYYNGEERAKGNILERFSAQQFPDLHSELNLSSLELGDSALYFCASSDSYYGYTFGSGTRLTVV.

The chain combines TRBV7-6 with TRBJ1-1; TRBD1 agrees at 7 bases. The V gene's germline CDR1 is SGHVS and CDR2 FNYEAQ. The trim removed 5 bases at V and 5 bases at J, leaving 11 bases unmatched. This CDR3 comprises 15 residues. DNA of the CDR3: TGTGCCAGCAGCCCCGTAACAGGGGTAGGTACTGAAGCTTTCTTT. Encoded protein: CASSPVTGVGTEAFF.

This clone was seen only once. The J gene is TRBJ1-2, the V gene TRBV11-1, with D perhaps TRBD1 (5 bases). CDR1 is SGHAT and CDR2 is FQDESV in the germline V gene (reference sequence). V shed 5 bases and J shed 4 bases, with 17 bases lying between them. This CDR3 contains 15 residues. DNA for the CDR3: TGTGCCAGCAGCCAGGAGACCCAGGGAAGCTATGGCTACACCTTC. Translating gives CASSQETQGSYGYTF.

This rearrangement joins TRBV7-9 to TRBJ2-5; TRBD1 or TRBD2 may be the D gene (5 bases each). Germline lookup yields CDR1 SEHNR and CDR2 FQNEAQ (reference sequence). CDR3 length: 12 amino acids. Trimming removed 1 base at V and 6 bases at J, with 6 bases between. The CDR3, as DNA: TGTGCCAGCAGCTTAGGGGGACAGACCCAGTACTTC. It is translated as CASSLGGQTQYF.

This chain joins TRBV6-5 and TRBJ2-2; tentative D call: TRBD2 (5 bases). The CDR3 is 12 residues long. V was clipped by 6 bases and J by 9 bases, with 11 bases between them. Germline CDR1 is MNHEY and CDR2 is SVGAGI. The CDR3 protein is CASSSGLRELFF. The CDR3 nucleotides read TGTGCCAGCAGCTCAGGACTCCGGGAGCTGTTTTTT.

The chain carries TRBV5-1 and TRBJ2-3; D is unclear. V dropped 0 bases and J dropped 3 bases, with 8 bases sitting between them. The CDR3 is 14 amino acids. CDR1 and CDR2 from the germline V gene are SGHRS and YFSETQ. The DNA of the CDR3 is TGCGCCAGCAGCTTGGAGCACCAGACAGATACGCAGTATTTT. As protein: CASSLEHQTDTQYF.

The genes are TRBV4-2 and TRBJ2-1; a possible D gene is TRBD2 (5 bases). Germline assignment: CDR1 LGHNA and CDR2 YNFKEQ. The length of the CDR3 is 14 residues. V lost 0 bases, J lost 9 bases, and 12 bases lay in between. The CDR3 region has the DNA TGTGCCAGCAGCCAAGATCGGATGGGGAGTGAGCAGTTCTTC. This translates into CASSQDRMGSEQFF.

This chain links TRBV2 with TRBJ1-1, with D maybe TRBD1 (5 bases). Germline loops: CDR1 SNHLY, CDR2 FYNNEI. Deletions cut 6 bases from V and 0 bases from J, with 20 bases between. The CDR3 is 17 amino acids. Here the CDR3 DNA reads TGTGCCAGCAGAGTGCCTCTTACGGGGGGGGTGAACACTGAAGCTTTCTTT. It yields the protein CASRVPLTGGVNTEAFF. The full variable domain, rest sourced from reference TRBV2 and TRBJ1-1, is EPEVTQTPSHQVTQMGQEVILRCVPISNHLYFYWYRQILGQKVEFLVSFYNNEISEKSEIFDDQFSVERPDGSNFTLKIRSTKLEDSAMYFCASRVPLTGGVNTEAFFGQGTRLTVV.

J is TRBJ2-3 and V is TRBV7-6; D is perhaps TRBD2 (7 bases). CDR1 SGHVS and CDR2 FNYEAQ come from the germline V gene. This CDR3 contains 14 residues. V lost 4 bases and J 3 bases, leaving 11 bases between the germline ends. This chain's CDR3 is CASSSGGPTDTQYF. The CDR3 DNA follows: TGTGCCAGCAGCTCGGGGGGCCCTACAGATACGCAGTATTTT.

This rearrangement joins TRBV12-5 to TRBJ2-1, with TRBD2 identical over 12 bases. V lost 4 bases and J lost 7; bases outside the gene matches: 8. The CDR3 consists of 16 residues. CDR1 LGHNT and CDR2 FRNRAP come from the germline V gene. The CDR3 DNA follows: TGTGCTAGTGGTTCTAAACTGACTAGCGGGAGTAATGAGCAGTTCTTC. Translated, it gives CASGSKLTSGSNEQFF.

The J gene is TRBJ2-4, the V gene TRBV6-1; the match to TRBD1 covers 11 bases. This CDR3 is built from 15 residues. Unmatched junction bases numbered 5, after V lost 4 bases and J lost 6 bases. Germline loops: CDR1 MNHNS, CDR2 SASEGT. The CDR3 sequence is CASSGAGTGGNIQYF. The CDR3 bases are TGTGCCAGCAGTGGAGCCGGGACAGGGGGAAACATTCAGTACTTC.

The rearrangement uses TRBV19 and TRBJ2-1, with D perhaps matching TRBD2 (6 bases). Germline V gene sequence: CDR1 LNHDA, CDR2 SQIVND (reference sequence). Trimming removed 9 bases from V and 3 bases from J, with 12 bases in between. This CDR3 is 13 amino acids long. The CDR3 sequence is CASQPGDYNEQFF. CDR3 bases: TGTGCCAGCCAACCGGGGGACTACAATGAGCAGTTCTTC. Using reference TRBV19 and TRBJ2-1 for the parts outside the CDR3, the full variable domain is DGGITQSPKYLFRKEGQNVTLSCEQNLNHDAMYWYRQDPGQGLRLIYYSQIVNDFQKGDIAEGYSVSREKKESFPLTVTSAQKNPTAFYLCASQPGDYNEQFFGPGTRLTVL.

The chain employs TRBV9 and TRBJ2-7; weak D call: TRBD2 (6 bases). Trimming left V 6 bases short and J 3 bases short, with 16 bases between. Germline loops: CDR1 SGDLS, CDR2 YYNGEE. The CDR3 spans 14 residues. The CDR3 sequence: CASTPGDGGYEQYF. The DNA of the CDR3 is TGTGCCAGCACGCCGGGGGACGGAGGCTACGAGCAGTACTTC.

This clone was observed a single time. This chain uses TRBV9 with TRBJ2-5, with D hard to call. CDR1 is SGDLS and CDR2 is YYNGEE in the germline V gene. The CDR3 covers 14 residues. Trimming cost V 1 base and J 5 bases, with 12 bases left between them. The CDR3 spells CASSVYQLQETQYF. CDR3 bases: TGTGCCAGCAGCGTATACCAGCTTCAGGAGACCCAGTACTTC.